The present TCR beta chain was sequenced within a study of graft-versus-host responses after intestinal transplantation. Across the study: After anti-thymocyte globulin induction, recipients took tacrolimus and steroids for 2 to 3 years.

The method was immunoSEQ multiplex PCR; TCRdb's version includes in-frame clones alone and lacks a portion of them. This sample carries approximately 33,000 clones, roughly 80% of them seen once, and the ten largest clones take approximately 19%. Study-wide results and caveats: Graft-versus-host to host-versus-graft clonal ratios in allografts were high in patients with graft-donor T cell macrochimerism. The recipient marrow held GvH clones, and some of them showed up first in ileum or blood. Maximum circulating GvH clone levels tracked with early post-transplant HvG decreases.

Comment on this clone: What it binds is unknown.

Trimming removed 4 bases from V and 7 bases from J; junction bases left unmatched: 3. Germline V CDR1 and CDR2: SGDLS, YYNGEE. CDR3 length: 15 residues. This specimen was unstimulated CD8+ T cells sorted from spleen or lymph node cells, taken before intestinal transplant. The chain carries TRBV9 and TRBJ2-1; 15 nucleotides align to TRBD2. The receptor was derived from a human donor who received an intestinal transplant. CDR3 in DNA: TGTGCCAGCAGCCCCGGGACTAGCGGGGGGAATGAGCAGTTCTTC. Its translation is CASSPGTSGGNEQFF.